A selection of T cell receptor beta chains follows, all from one sample in a study of shared clonotypes between healthy human individuals. Sequencing was performed with immunoSEQ multiplex PCR; in TCRdb, only in-frame clones are kept and a portion is missing. The sample gives approximately 2,300,000 clones, 92% of which show up once; 0.37% is in the top ten. The sequenced material came from naive CD4+ T cells from PBMCs. All receptors derive from a young man in good health. Some clones in this sample may be carry-over from other donors' samples. Each CDR3 is given with its conserved first and last residue. Each record gives: clone size, V gene, J gene, D gene, CDR3 DNA, CDR3 protein. The D gene is left open where the match is weak. Not every row has a clone size; where given, it reads once, few, many or a size class.

once	TRBV7-9	TRBJ2-1	NA	TGTGCCAGCAGCTTACAGAGGGTCCCGGGACAAGGAGTGTACAATGAGCAGTTCTTC	CASSLQRVPGQGVYNEQFF
once	TRBV28	TRBJ2-1	NA	TGTGCCAGCTCTAAAGCTGGAATCTCCTACAATGAGCAGTTCTTC	CASSKAGISYNEQFF
once	TRBV5-1	TRBJ2-3	TRBD1	TGCGCCAGCAGCGGCGGAGGACAGGGCACAGATACGCAGTATTTT	CASSGGGQGTDTQYF
NA	TRBV29-1	TRBJ1-2	NA	TGCAGCGTTGGGGGGGGCGCGTACTCTGGCTACACCTTC	CSVGGGAYSGYTF
NA	TRBV19	TRBJ2-1	NA	TGTGCCAGTGGAAGACCCAATGAGCAGTTCTTC	CASGRPNEQFF
NA	TRBV5-1	TRBJ1-1	NA	TGCGCCAGCCGAGGGCAAGGGACGAACACTGAAGCTTTCTTT	CASRGQGTNTEAFF
NA	TRBV5-1	TRBJ2-1	NA	TGCGCCAGCAGCACCGAGGTGAACTTCTTGAGGAATGAGCAGTTCTTC	CASSTEVNFLRNEQFF
NA	TRBV30	TRBJ1-1	NA	TGTGCCTGGAGTGTATTCTGGGGCCGCCGAATCGAAGCTTTCTTT	CAWSVFWGRRIEAFF
NA	TRBV30	TRBJ2-6	NA	TGTGCCTGGAGCGGGGCGAGCTCTGGGGCCAACGTCCTGACTTTC	CAWSGASSGANVLTF
NA	TRBV21-1	TRBJ2-7	NA	TGTGCCAGCATTCCCGACGGTACCTACGAGCAGTACTTC	CASIPDGTYEQYF
NA	TRBV9	TRBJ2-1	NA	TGTGCCAGCAGTAAGATTCACAATGAGCAGTTCTTC	CASSKIHNEQFF
NA	TRBV29-1	TRBJ1-5	NA	TGCAGCGTAGCGACAGAAAATAGCAATCAGCCCCAGCATTTT	CSVATENSNQPQHF
NA	TRBV11-2	TRBJ2-7	TRBD2	TGTGCCAGCAGTCACGGTACTAGCGGGTCCTACGAGCAGTACTTC	CASSHGTSGSYEQYF
NA	TRBV7-2	TRBJ2-1	TRBD1	TGTGCCAGCAGCCCAGACAGGGCGCGTGAGCAGTTCTTC	CASSPDRAREQFF
NA	TRBV5-6	TRBJ2-3	TRBD2	TGTGCCAGCAGCTCCAGACTAGCGGGCGTCACGAGAGATACGCAGTATTTT	CASSSRLAGVTRDTQYF
NA	TRBV6-5	TRBJ1-5	NA	TGTGCCAGCAGTTACTCGCAGGGGCAAGGTCAGCCCCAGCATTTT	CASSYSQGQGQPQHF
NA	TRBV7-2	TRBJ1-4	TRBD1	TGTGCCAGCAGCTCGTTCGGACAGGGAGGAAATGAAAAACTGTTTTTT	CASSSFGQGGNEKLFF
NA	TRBV9	TRBJ1-2	TRBD1	TGTGCCAGCAGCGTAGGTGGACAGGGGTTTAATGGCTACACCTTC	CASSVGGQGFNGYTF
NA	TRBV2	TRBJ2-3	NA	TGTGCCAGCAGCGAAAGCTTTGCGGTTGATACGCAGTATTTT	CASSESFAVDTQYF
few	TRBV27	TRBJ2-2	NA	TGTGCCAGCAGTTTTTGGCCGCCCGGGGAGCTGTTTTTT	CASSFWPPGELFF
NA	TRBV11-2	TRBJ2-5	NA	TGTGCCAGCAGCCCCTGGGGGGACAGTCCACAAGAGACCCAGTACTTC	CASSPWGDSPQETQYF
NA	TRBV11-2	TRBJ2-1	NA	TGTGCCAGCAGCTTAGCCGGACAGTACAATGAGCAGTTCTTC	CASSLAGQYNEQFF
NA	TRBV27	TRBJ2-7	NA	TGTGCCAGCAGTTTAGGGCTCCTCAACTACGAGCAGTACTTC	CASSLGLLNYEQYF
NA	TRBV5-6	TRBJ1-2	TRBD1	TGTGCCAGCGCGGGACAGACAGGATTCAACTATGGCTACACCTTC	CASAGQTGFNYGYTF
NA	TRBV5-1	TRBJ1-3	NA	TGCGCCAGCAGCTTGGGGCCGAACTCTGGAAACACCATATATTTT	CASSLGPNSGNTIYF